Here is one T cell receptor (beta chain) with its context. The sample is drawn from a study of shared clonotypes between healthy human individuals. Using 200 ng DNA, approximately 30,000 T cell genomes, the sorted-subset replicate PCRs were run. The assay was immunoSEQ multiplex PCR, and TCRdb's table has in-frame clones only and misses some. In the table there are approximately 340,000 clones, around 67% of which are singletons. V lost 4 bases, J lost 7 bases, and 6 bases stayed unmatched. CDR3 length: 16 residues. Germline lookup yields CDR1 SGHKS and CDR2 YYEKEE (reference sequence). The genes are TRBV5-5 and TRBJ2-2, with TRBD2 matching 14 bases. Specimen: memory CD4+ T cells sorted from blood. Subset meaning: CD45RA-negative fraction. The source is a man aged 25-45 years in good health. In nucleotides, the CDR3 is TGTGCCAGCAGCATGGGACTAGCGGGAGTCGACGGGGAGCTGTTTTTT. Encoded protein: CASSMGLAGVDGELFF.